These T cell receptor beta chains were read from a single sample in a study of lymphopenia after photon versus proton radiotherapy. Profiled with immunoSEQ multiplex PCR; TCRdb holds only in-frame clones, not every one. The sample records about 33,000 clones, about 90% being singletons. The sequenced sample was peripheral blood, obtained from a patient treated with photon-based radiotherapy. These receptors all come from a woman aged 45-60 years with pancreatic cancer. The CDR3 runs from the conserved cysteine through the conserved F or W. A D gene is named only where the DNA matches it firmly. A clone size is listed for some rows: how often the clone was seen (once, few, many), or a class if it is expanded.

clone size	J gene	V gene	D gene	CDR3 DNA	CDR3 protein
.	TRBJ1-1	TRBV6-6	TRBD1	TGTGCCAGCAGTAAGGACAGGGGGCGAGACACTGAAGCTTTCTTT	CASSKDRGRDTEAFF
.	TRBJ2-2	TRBV4-2	.	TGTGCCAGCAGCCAAGCCGACGGCACCGGGGAGCTGTTTTTT	CASSQADGTGELFF
.	TRBJ2-2	TRBV14	.	TGTGCCAGCAGCCGGTCCACAACGAACACCGGGGAGCTGTTTTTT	CASSRSTTNTGELFF
.	TRBJ2-7	TRBV28	.	TGTGCCAGTGATAAGGATCGACAAGCCTACGAGCAGTACTTC	CASDKDRQAYEQYF
.	TRBJ2-2	TRBV9	.	TGTGCCAGCAGCGAGGGACCTATGAACACCGGGGAGCTGTTTTTT	CASSEGPMNTGELFF
.	TRBJ1-1	TRBV7-9	.	TGTGCCAGCAGCTTAAACCGAAACACTGAAGCTTTCTTT	CASSLNRNTEAFF
.	TRBJ2-5	TRBV6-5	.	TGTGCCAGCAGTTACCGCCGGATGGACAAACAAGAGACCCAGTACTTC	CASSYRRMDKQETQYF
.	TRBJ2-3	TRBV4-3	.	TGCGCCAGCAGCCAAGGAGGGGGGCTCACAGATACGCAGTATTTT	CASSQGGGLTDTQYF
.	TRBJ2-2	TRBV14	.	TGTGCCAGCAGTGGACAGAAGACGAACACCGGGGAGCTGTTTTTT	CASSGQKTNTGELFF
.	TRBJ1-1	TRBV28	TRBD1	TGTGCCAGCAGTCACAGGGGCATGAACACTGAAGCTTTCTTT	CASSHRGMNTEAFF
.	TRBJ1-4	TRBV6-1	.	TGTGCCAGCAGTGAAGGTTTGAAGGAAAAACTGTTTTTT	CASSEGLKEKLFF
.	TRBJ2-5	TRBV28	.	TGTGCCAGCAGCCAGGACATAGGGCCTCAAGAGACCCAGTACTTC	CASSQDIGPQETQYF
once	TRBJ2-1	TRBV29-1	TRBD2	TGCAGCGTTGACCCACTAGCGGGAGAAAATGAGCAGTTCTTC	CSVDPLAGENEQFF
.	TRBJ2-2	TRBV7-2	TRBD1	TGTGCCAGCAGCAACCGACACAGGGGGACCGGGGAGCTGTTTTTT	CASSNRHRGTGELFF
.	TRBJ1-1	TRBV7-6	.	TGTGCCAGCAGCGGAAGTGGGAACCCGGAGGGAGCTTTCTTT	CASSGSGNPEGAFF
.	TRBJ2-3	TRBV13	TRBD1	TGTGCCAGCAGCTCTCCGGGACAGGGTTACACAGATACGCAGTATTTT	CASSSPGQGYTDTQYF
.	TRBJ2-7	TRBV28	.	TGTGCCAGCAGTATCCCCGGGAATAACCCTACCTACGAGCAGTACTTC	CASSIPGNNPTYEQYF
.	TRBJ2-7	TRBV6-5	.	TGTGCCAGCAGCTCCCTCCAGGGGACCTACGAGCAGTACTTC	CASSSLQGTYEQYF
.	TRBJ1-4	TRBV6-1	TRBD1	TGTGCCAGCAGTGAAAGGGTAGTTGGGACAGCAACTAATGAAAAACTGTTTTTT	CASSERVVGTATNEKLFF
once	TRBJ1-4	TRBV15	TRBD1	TGTGCCACCAGCCGGGACAGGGGTCTAAAAAGTGAAAAACTGTTTTTT	CATSRDRGLKSEKLFF
.	TRBJ2-7	TRBV5-1	.	TGCGCCAGCAGCTTGGAAACGGGAGTTCCGAAACAGTACTTC	CASSLETGVPKQYF
.	TRBJ2-7	TRBV7-2	.	TGTGCCAGCAGCTTAGATAGCGGTTCTTCCTACGAGCAGTACTTC	CASSLDSGSSYEQYF
.	TRBJ2-3	TRBV23-1	.	TGCGCCAGCAGTCAATTTAGGAGCACAGATACGCAGTATTTT	CASSQFRSTDTQYF
.	TRBJ2-3	TRBV20-1	.	TGCAGTGCCCGAGGGGTGGATACGCAGTATTTT	CSARGVDTQYF
.	TRBJ2-7	TRBV12-1	.	TGTGCCAGCAGCTCTAGGGGGGCTACCTACGAGCAGTACTTC	CASSSRGATYEQYF
.	TRBJ1-1	TRBV6-1	.	TGTGCCAGCAGTGGACCCGGGGGGGCCCCGAACACTGAAGCTTTCTTT	CASSGPGGAPNTEAFF
.	TRBJ1-2	TRBV27	.	TGTGCCAGCAGTTCCCCGGGACTCAGGGATGGCTACACCTTC	CASSSPGLRDGYTF
once	TRBJ2-1	TRBV4-3	TRBD2	TGCGCCAGCAGCCAAGATGAAGGACTAGCGGGAGTTGAGCAGTTCTTC	CASSQDEGLAGVEQFF
.	TRBJ1-5	TRBV18	TRBD1	TGTGCCAGCTCACGGGACAGGGAACAGCCCCAGCATTTT	CASSRDREQPQHF
.	TRBJ2-7	TRBV30	TRBD2	TGTGCCTGGAGTAGCAAGGGACTAGCGGGAGCTGCCTCCTACGAGCAGTACTTC	CAWSSKGLAGAASYEQYF
.	TRBJ2-7	TRBV10-1	TRBD1	TGCGCCAGCAGCAAGACCGGGACAGGGAGCGTGTACGAGCAGTACTTC	CASSKTGTGSVYEQYF
.	TRBJ2-5	TRBV4-3	.	TGCGCCAGCAGCCAAGGAACCGTGGGACAAGAGACCCAGTACTTC	CASSQGTVGQETQYF
.	TRBJ1-1	TRBV19	.	TGTGCCAGTAGTATGTCAATGAACACTGAAGCTTTCTTT	CASSMSMNTEAFF
.	TRBJ1-4	TRBV6-5	TRBD1	TGTGCCAGCAGTTTCGACAGGGGGAATGAAAAACTGTTTTTT	CASSFDRGNEKLFF
.	TRBJ2-7	TRBV5-1	.	TGCGCCAGCAGCTTGGGGGGCCGCTACGAGCAGTACTTC	CASSLGGRYEQYF
once	TRBJ2-3	TRBV15	TRBD2	TGTGCCACCAGCAGAGATCGCAACGGAGCGGGGGTTGGTGGAGATACGCAGTATTTT	CATSRDRNGAGVGGDTQYF
.	TRBJ2-7	TRBV5-4	.	TGTGCCAGCAGCTTGGCCGGGATGAACGAGCAGTACTTC	CASSLAGMNEQYF